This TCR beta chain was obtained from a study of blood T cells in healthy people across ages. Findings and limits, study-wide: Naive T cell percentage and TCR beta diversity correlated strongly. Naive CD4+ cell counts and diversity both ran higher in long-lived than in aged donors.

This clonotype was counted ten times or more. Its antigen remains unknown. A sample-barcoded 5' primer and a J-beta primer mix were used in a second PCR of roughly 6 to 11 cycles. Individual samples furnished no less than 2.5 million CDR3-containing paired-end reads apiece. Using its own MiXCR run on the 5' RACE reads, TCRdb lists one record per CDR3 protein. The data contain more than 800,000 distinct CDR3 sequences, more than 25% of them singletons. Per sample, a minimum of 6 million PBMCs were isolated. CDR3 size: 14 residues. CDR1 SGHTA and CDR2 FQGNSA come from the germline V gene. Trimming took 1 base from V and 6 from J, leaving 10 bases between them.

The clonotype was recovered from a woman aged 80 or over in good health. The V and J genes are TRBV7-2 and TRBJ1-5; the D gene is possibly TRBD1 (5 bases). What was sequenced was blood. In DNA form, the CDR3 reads TGTGCCAGCAGCTTAGTATCCACAGGTCAGCCCCAGCATTTT. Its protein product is CASSLVSTGQPQHF.